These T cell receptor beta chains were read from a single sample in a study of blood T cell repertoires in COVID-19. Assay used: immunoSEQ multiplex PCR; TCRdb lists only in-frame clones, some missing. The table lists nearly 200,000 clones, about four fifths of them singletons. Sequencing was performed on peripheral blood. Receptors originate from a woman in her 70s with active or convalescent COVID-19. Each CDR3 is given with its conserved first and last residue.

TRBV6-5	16	CASSYGQGWSNTEAFF
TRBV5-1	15	CASKTHTTGATEAFF
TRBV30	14	CAWSVLQGRGGYTF
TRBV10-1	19	CASSRQPRYRTTRLREAFF
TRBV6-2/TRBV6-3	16	CASSYSGQGITGELFF
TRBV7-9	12	CASSGFGREQFF
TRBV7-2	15	CASSLANARGEKLFF
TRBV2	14	CASNGRENTGELFF
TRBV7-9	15	CASSLATSGGETQYF
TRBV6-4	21	CASSDRSGRAGGTNYYNEQFF
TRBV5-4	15	CASSLGSGRTDTQYF
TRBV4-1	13	CASSQPGLAGGFF
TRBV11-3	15	CASSESQGMGETQYF
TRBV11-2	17	CASSSGVKATYTDTQYF
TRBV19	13	CAIPRGPAYGYTF
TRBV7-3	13	CASSLEGGSPLHF
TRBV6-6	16	CASSRLAGGPKDEQFF
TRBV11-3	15	CASSPTSGRNGELFF
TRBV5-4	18	CASRTGTSGSWGYNEQFF
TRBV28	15	CASSSPGAGAGEQYF
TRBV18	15	CASSSEGQGGYGYTF
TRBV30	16	CAWSAGDRGSNSPLHF
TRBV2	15	CASSDTLTSNQPQHF
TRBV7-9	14	CASSNAGGQYEQYF
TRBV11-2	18	CASSLVGGGASGAGELFF
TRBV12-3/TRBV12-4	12	CASSFNRDRAFF
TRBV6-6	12	CASSFIAGGPNF
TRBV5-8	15	CASSLASGGQETQYF
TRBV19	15	CASSSSGGYLDTQYF
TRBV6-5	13	CATQQDIYNEQFF
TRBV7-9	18	CASSLWGGVSGNTDTQYF
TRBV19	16	CASTKSYRPLNTEAFF
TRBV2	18	CASNTQVGTGLSGNTIYF
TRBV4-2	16	CASSRRLAGVGETQYF
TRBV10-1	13	CASTGEANTEAFF
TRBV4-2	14	CASSQDSITGELFF
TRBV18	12	CASSAVNTEAFF
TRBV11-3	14	CASSLGRGQETQYF
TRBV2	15	CASRGTGVDTGELFF
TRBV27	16	CASSIRPHRWNYGYTF
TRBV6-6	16	CASSLGLAGGGNEQFF
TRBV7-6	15	CASSPHRTDIYEQYF
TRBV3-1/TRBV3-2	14	CASSYRGRTGELFF
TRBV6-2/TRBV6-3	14	CASSSSGRTDTQYF
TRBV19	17	CASRRGRTNSGANVLTF
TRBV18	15	CASSPFSGNRNTIYF
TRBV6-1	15	CASSEGEGVVTEAFF
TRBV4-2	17	CASSQRPGTSGTGELFF
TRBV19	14	CASSPAATSGDYDF
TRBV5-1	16	CASSRRTSGRAGELFF
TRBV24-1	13	CATSGTENTEAFF
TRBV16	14	CASSQGTAYNEQFF
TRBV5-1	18	CASSHSRLAGGSADTQYF
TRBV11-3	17	CASSLGLGASRYNEQFF
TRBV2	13	CALARGSNQPQHF
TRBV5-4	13	CASSLDRVTEAFF
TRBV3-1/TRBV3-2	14	CASSQGQGTSPLHF
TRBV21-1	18	CASSKDGGLAGLPDTQYF
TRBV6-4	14	CASSPQGMAAEAFF
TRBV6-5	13	CASGRGVNTEAFF